A selection of T cell receptor beta chains follows, all from one sample in a study of shared clonotypes between healthy human individuals. Libraries were prepared by immunoSEQ multiplex PCR; TCRdb keeps only in-frame clonotypes and omits some of them. The sample carries some 1,600,000 clones, around 98% recorded once. The sample was naive CD4+ T cells sorted from blood. The source is a man aged 30-40 years in good health. Each CDR3 is given with its conserved first and last residue. A D gene is named only where the DNA matches it firmly. The size entry is marked missing in some rows and otherwise reads once, few, many or a size class.

d_gene: .
v_gene: TRBV2
abundance: .
len: 14
j_gene: TRBJ1-1
CDR3nt: TGTGCCAGCAGTGAAGAACGGGTGAACACTGAAGCTTTCTTT
CDR3aa: CASSEERVNTEAFF

d_gene: TRBD2
v_gene: TRBV27
abundance: .
len: 15
j_gene: TRBJ2-1
CDR3nt: TGTGCCAGCAGTTTGCGGCAGGGAGGGGTCAATGAGCAGTTCTTC
CDR3aa: CASSLRQGGVNEQFF

d_gene: .
v_gene: TRBV19
abundance: .
len: 12
j_gene: TRBJ1-2
CDR3nt: TGTGCCAGTAGTAGAAGACAGAATGGCTACACCTTC
CDR3aa: CASSRRQNGYTF

d_gene: TRBD2
v_gene: TRBV6-6
abundance: .
len: 15
j_gene: TRBJ2-2
CDR3nt: TGTGCCAGCAGTCCGCGAGCGGGAGAGGGCGGGGAGCTGTTTTTT
CDR3aa: CASSPRAGEGGELFF

d_gene: .
v_gene: TRBV12-2
abundance: .
len: 13
j_gene: TRBJ2-5
CDR3nt: TGTGCAAGTCGCTTGGTAGCCCAAGAGACCCAGTACTTC
CDR3aa: CASRLVAQETQYF

d_gene: .
v_gene: TRBV18
abundance: .
len: 15
j_gene: TRBJ2-3
CDR3nt: TGTGCCAGCTCAACGTGGGAGCGGGGCACAGATACGCAGTATTTT
CDR3aa: CASSTWERGTDTQYF

d_gene: TRBD2
v_gene: TRBV9
abundance: .
len: 15
j_gene: TRBJ2-1
CDR3nt: TGTGCCAGCAGCTCCCGGAGTAGCGGGAGTAATGAGCAGTTCTTC
CDR3aa: CASSSRSSGSNEQFF

d_gene: TRBD2
v_gene: TRBV6-1
abundance: .
len: 17
j_gene: TRBJ2-6
CDR3nt: TGTGCCAGCAGTGAACTTGGGGGGGTCCCTGGGGCCAACGTCCTGACTTTC
CDR3aa: CASSELGGVPGANVLTF

d_gene: TRBD2
v_gene: TRBV6-1
abundance: .
len: 18
j_gene: TRBJ2-2
CDR3nt: TGTGCCAGCAGTGGCATGATGGGACTAGCGGGAGAAACCGGGGAGCTGTTTTTT
CDR3aa: CASSGMMGLAGETGELFF

d_gene: .
v_gene: TRBV30
abundance: .
len: 12
j_gene: TRBJ1-2
CDR3nt: TGTGCCTGGAGTTTTAGTAACTATGGCTACACCTTC
CDR3aa: CAWSFSNYGYTF

d_gene: .
v_gene: TRBV6-5
abundance: .
len: 13
j_gene: TRBJ2-7
CDR3nt: TGTGCCAGCAGAGGGTCAAGCGCCTACGAGCAGTACTTC
CDR3aa: CASRGSSAYEQYF

d_gene: TRBD1
v_gene: TRBV9
abundance: .
len: 13
j_gene: TRBJ2-2
CDR3nt: TGTGCCAGCAGTGGACAGGGTGCCGGGGAGCTGTTTTTT
CDR3aa: CASSGQGAGELFF

d_gene: .
v_gene: TRBV6-1
abundance: .
len: 13
j_gene: TRBJ2-7
CDR3nt: TGTACCACGAGGGCAGACGACTCGGCTTCGCAGTACTTC
CDR3aa: CTTRADDSASQYF

d_gene: TRBD1
v_gene: TRBV2
abundance: .
len: 14
j_gene: TRBJ2-7
CDR3nt: TGTGCCAGCAGTGGACCGGGACAGGGCTACGAGCAGTACTTC
CDR3aa: CASSGPGQGYEQYF

d_gene: .
v_gene: TRBV9
abundance: .
len: 13
j_gene: TRBJ2-1
CDR3nt: TGTGCCAGCAGCGTAGAGAGGGCGGGGGAGCAGTTCTTC
CDR3aa: CASSVERAGEQFF

d_gene: .
v_gene: TRBV7-8
abundance: .
len: 16
j_gene: TRBJ2-5
CDR3nt: TGTGCCAGCAGCTTAGGAGGGGGGAGGGCCCCCGGGACCCAGTACTTC
CDR3aa: CASSLGGGRAPGTQYF

d_gene: TRBD1
v_gene: TRBV5-1
abundance: .
len: 16
j_gene: TRBJ2-3
CDR3nt: TGCGCCAGCAGCTTGGTGGGACAGGCTTCGACAGATACGCAGTATTTT
CDR3aa: CASSLVGQASTDTQYF

d_gene: TRBD2
v_gene: TRBV11-3
abundance: once
len: 16
j_gene: TRBJ2-1
CDR3nt: TGTGCCAGCAGCCAGCGGGGGTCGCGGGACTACAATGAGCAGTTCTTC
CDR3aa: CASSQRGSRDYNEQFF

d_gene: .
v_gene: TRBV18
abundance: .
len: 13
j_gene: TRBJ2-7
CDR3nt: TGTGCCAGCTCACCAACGAGTTCCTACGAGCAGTACTTC
CDR3aa: CASSPTSSYEQYF

d_gene: .
v_gene: TRBV7-8
abundance: .
len: 16
j_gene: TRBJ2-7
CDR3nt: TGTGCCAGCAGCCCTCTATACCGGGGAACAAAATACGAGCAGTACTTC
CDR3aa: CASSPLYRGTKYEQYF

d_gene: .
v_gene: TRBV6-5
abundance: .
len: 11
j_gene: TRBJ1-2
CDR3nt: TGTGCCAGCAGTTACTCTAGTGGCTACACCTTC
CDR3aa: CASSYSSGYTF

d_gene: TRBD1
v_gene: TRBV7-9
abundance: .
len: 16
j_gene: TRBJ2-3
CDR3nt: TGTGCCAGCAGCTACCCCCGGACAGGTAGCACAGATACGCAGTATTTT
CDR3aa: CASSYPRTGSTDTQYF

d_gene: TRBD2
v_gene: TRBV7-3
abundance: .
len: 15
j_gene: TRBJ2-5
CDR3nt: TGTGCCAGCAGCTTAGGGATAGCGGGAGGTGAGACCCAGTACTTC
CDR3aa: CASSLGIAGGETQYF

d_gene: .
v_gene: TRBV10-3
abundance: .
len: 14
j_gene: TRBJ2-5
CDR3nt: TGTGCCATCAGTGAGTCGAGGGGCGATGAGACCCAGTACTTC
CDR3aa: CAISESRGDETQYF